These 14 T cell receptor beta chains came from one sample sequenced in a study of blood T cells in healthy people across ages. With a J-beta primer mix and a sample-barcoded 5' primer, a second PCR ran about 7 to 11 cycles. MiXCR, applied by TCRdb to the 5' RACE reads, yields one record per CDR3 protein. Of 750,000 to 950,000 distinct CDR3 sequences listed, around 25% are singletons. Separately, the same data were catalogued under a study of T cells of mothers and their children.

The sample comprised blood. The source of these receptors is a boy younger than 18 in good health.

This clonotype was seen only a few times. The rearrangement joins TRBV7-9 to TRBJ2-1; D remains ambiguous. CDR3 length: 12 residues. In germline, CDR1 is SEHNR, CDR2 FQNEAQ (reference sequence). V gave up 2 bases and J gave up 9 bases, with 8 bases separating them. The CDR3 is CASSLMASEQFF. DNA of the CDR3: TGTGCCAGCAGCTTAATGGCCTCTGAGCAGTTCTTC. The variable domain in full, with the rest retrieved from reference TRBV7-9 and TRBJ2-1, is DTGVSQNPRHKITKRGQNVTFRCDPISEHNRLYWYRQTLGQGPEFLTYFQNEAQLEKSRLLSDRFSAERPKGSFSTLEIQRTEQGDSAMYLCASSLMASEQFFGPGTRLTVL.

The J gene is TRBJ1-1, the V gene TRBV2, with D possibly TRBD1 on 5 matching bases. The CDR3 is 15 amino acids. Trimming removed 5 bases from V and 6 bases from J, with 19 bases in between. Germline V gene lookup returns CDR1 SNHLY and CDR2 FYNNEI. The CDR3: CASSPRTGVGAEAFF. The CDR3 DNA follows: TGTGCCAGCAGTCCGAGGACGGGGGTAGGGGCTGAAGCTTTCTTT.

This chain's CDR3 is CASSASGTGINEQFF. CDR3 DNA: TGTGCCAGCAGCGCTTCCGGGACAGGGATCAATGAGCAGTTCTTC. V gene TRBV9 combines with J gene TRBJ2-1; 9 nucleotides line up with TRBD1. The CDR3 spans 15 residues. CDR1 and CDR2 (germline): SGDLS, YYNGEE. With V trimmed by 3 bases and J by 6 bases, 7 bases remained unmatched.

This clonotype appeared a few times. V and J are TRBV9 and TRBJ2-3; tentatively, D is TRBD2 (6 bases). The length of the CDR3 is 16 residues. Germline-derived CDR1 and CDR2 are SGDLS and YYNGEE. Deletions cut 4 bases from V and 0 bases from J, with 15 bases between. The CDR3: CASSSRFSGSTDTQYF. CDR3 bases: TGTGCCAGCAGCTCCCGGTTTAGCGGCAGCACAGATACGCAGTATTTT.

This clonotype was found a few times. V and J are TRBV9 and TRBJ2-1; D is possibly TRBD2 (7 bases). CDR3 length: 16 residues. Between the trimmed V and J ends, which lost 0 bases and 2 bases, there was a span of 12 bases. Germline V gene data show CDR1 as SGDLS and CDR2 as YYNGEE. In nucleotides, the CDR3 is TGTGCCAGCAGCGTAGAGAGAGGGGGGGCCTACAATGAGCAGTTCTTC. It encodes CASSVERGGAYNEQFF.

This clonotype was counted only a few times. The rearrangement joins TRBV12-3 or TRBV12-4 to TRBJ1-1; D may be TRBD1 (6 bases). The CDR3 contains 12 residues. Trimming took off 7 bases at V and 8 bases at J, with 14 bases between the two ends. Here the CDR3 reads CASNEGGTEAFF. The DNA of the CDR3 is TGTGCCAGCAACGAGGGCGGGACAGAAGCTTTCTTT.

This clonotype has more than one count but fewer than ten. This chain connects TRBV9 to TRBJ2-1; no firm D call. Germline CDR1 reads SGDLS; CDR2 reads YYNGEE. The CDR3 extends over 13 amino acids. Deletions cut 0 bases from V and 10 bases from J, with 11 bases between. The CDR3 loop is CASSVDAAREQFF. DNA of the CDR3: TGTGCCAGCAGCGTAGACGCGGCACGAGAGCAGTTCTTC.

About this clonotype: One end of the junction does not line up with germline, which may come from a read error. The chain combines TRBV5-5 with TRBJ2-1; 8 positions agree with TRBD2. The CDR3 is 13 amino acids. Germline CDR1 is SGHKS and CDR2 is YYEKEE (reference sequence). CDR3 protein: CASSPGLAHNLIF. CDR3 coding DNA: TGTGCCAGCAGCCCTGGACTAGCCCACAATCTGATCTTC.

The rearrangement joins TRBV29-1 to TRBJ1-1, with D hard to call. CDR1 SQVTM and CDR2 ANQGSEA come from the germline V gene. Trimming removed 4 bases at V and 0 bases at J, with 9 bases between. The CDR3 is 13 amino acids. The CDR3 spells CSVVRIMNTEAFF. CDR3 DNA sequence: TGCAGCGTTGTTCGGATTATGAACACTGAAGCTTTCTTT.

This clonotype showed up just once. J is TRBJ1-2 and V is TRBV7-9; possibly TRBD1 for D (6 bases). V lost 0 bases and J 7 bases, leaving 15 bases between the germline ends. The germline gives CDR1 SEHNR, CDR2 FQNEAQ (reference sequence). The CDR3 is 15 amino acids. CDR3 DNA: TGTGCCAGCAGCTTAGCAGGGGGGGATCTCGCTGGCTACACCTTC. Its protein is CASSLAGGDLAGYTF.

In this sample, this clonotype turned up a few times. This sequence joins TRBV28 and TRBJ1-2; tentatively, D is TRBD1 (5 bases). Germline CDR1 and CDR2: MDHEN and SYDVKM. Trimming took 7 bases from V and 8 from J, leaving 17 bases between them. The CDR3 runs to 13 residues. CDR3 sequence reads: CASTLGTRDGYTF. The CDR3 DNA follows: TGTGCCAGCACCCTAGGGACGAGGGACGGCTACACCTTC.

CDR3 loop: CSARQDSYNEQFF. In nucleotides, the CDR3 is TGCAGTGCTAGACAGGATTCCTACAATGAGCAGTTCTTC. The rearrangement joins TRBV20-1 to TRBJ2-1; D is ambiguous. This CDR3 has 13 residues. Deletions cut 2 bases from V and 1 base from J, with 6 bases between. The germline CDR1 and CDR2 sequences are DFQATT and SNEGSKA (reference sequence).

The chain joins TRBV20-1 to TRBJ2-5; no definite D call. Trimming stripped 2 bases from V and 1 base from J, with 14 bases between. The CDR3 contains 15 residues. The germline CDR1 and CDR2 sequences are DFQATT and SNEGSKA (reference sequence). The CDR3 reads CSARRLDHSQETQYF. The CDR3 DNA follows: TGCAGTGCTAGACGACTGGATCACAGCCAAGAGACCCAGTACTTC.

This clonotype was seen only a few times. V and J are TRBV24-1 and TRBJ1-5; TRBD1 is a possible D gene (6 bases). The V and J ends lost 4 bases and 5 bases respectively, with 20 bases between them. Per germline, CDR1 KGHDR and CDR2 SFDVKD. The CDR3 totals 17 residues. The CDR3 region is CATSDKGPGHRHQPQHF. The DNA of the CDR3 is TGTGCCACCAGTGACAAGGGGCCGGGACATCGGCATCAGCCCCAGCATTTT.